The 13 T cell receptor beta chains below come from one sample, sequenced in a study of blood T cell repertoires in COVID-19. The protocol was immunoSEQ multiplex PCR, while the TCRdb copy is restricted to in-frame clones and leaves out a portion. Of 80,000 or so clones in the sample, approximately 80% were seen once. Sequenced sample: peripheral blood. All receptors derive from an elderly man with acute or convalescent COVID-19.

The V call is TRBV7-9, the J call TRBJ2-3, with a weak D call TRBD2 (7 bases). Trimming stripped 5 bases from V and 6 bases from J, with 15 bases between. Germline V gene sequence: CDR1 SEHNR, CDR2 FQNEAQ (reference sequence). The CDR3 is 14 residues long. The CDR3 protein is CASSPPGGGDTQYF. The CDR3 DNA sequence: TGTGCCAGCAGCCCTCCGGGCGGGGGCGATACGCAGTATTTT.

The chain joins TRBV28 to TRBJ1-6, with 10 bases that match TRBD1. This CDR3 spans 13 amino acids. With V trimmed by 10 bases and J by 8 bases, 5 bases remained unmatched. The germline V gene encodes CDR1 MDHEN and CDR2 SYDVKM. CDR3: CATSGQGYSPLHF. The CDR3 DNA reads TGTGCCACCTCGGGACAGGGGTATTCACCCCTCCACTTT.

With respect to this clone: Relative to the germline gene, one junction end is altered; a read error may explain this. CDR3 region: CASSMGTGKSIQYF. For the CDR3, the DNA is TGTGCCAGTAGTATGGGGACAGGAAAAAGCATTCAGTACTTC. This rearrangement joins TRBV19 to TRBJ2-4; 8 nucleotides match TRBD1. Germline loops: CDR1 LNHDA, CDR2 SQIVND (reference sequence). The length of the CDR3 is 14 residues.

The chain couples TRBV6-5 to TRBJ2-1, with D uncertain. Trimming removed 7 bases at V and 3 bases at J, with 4 bases between. Germline V CDR1 and CDR2: MNHEY, SVGAGI. CDR3 size: 11 residues. The CDR3 loop is CASMSYNEQFF. The DNA for the CDR3 is TGTGCCAGCATGAGCTACAATGAGCAGTTCTTC.

The chain has TRBV5-8 and TRBJ1-3; perhaps TRBD1 as D (5 bases). The V gene lost 4 bases and the J gene lost 7 bases, with 18 bases spanning the gap. The V gene's germline CDR1 is SGHTS and CDR2 YDEGEE. This CDR3 spans 15 amino acids. The CDR3 loop reads CASSLSGDGGNTIYF. In DNA form, the CDR3 reads TGTGCCAGCAGCCTTTCGGGGGACGGAGGGAACACCATATATTTT. The entire variable domain, with the rest obtained from reference TRBV5-8 and TRBJ1-3, is as follows: EAGVTQSPTHLIKTRGQQATLRCSPISGHTSVYWYQQALGLGLQFLLWYDEGEERNRGNFPPRFSGRQFPNYSSELNVNALELEDSALYLCASSLSGDGGNTIYFGEGSWLTVV.

This clone was seen just once. The chain links TRBV19 to TRBJ2-1; 16 bases line up with TRBD2. CDR1 LNHDA and CDR2 SQIVND come from the germline V gene (reference sequence). CDR3 length: 19 residues. The V segment lost 4 bases and the J segment 0 bases; nucleotides outside the gene matches: 6. The CDR3 loop is CASSRAGLAGGSSYNEQFF. The CDR3 DNA reads TGTGCCAGTAGTAGAGCGGGACTAGCGGGAGGGAGCTCCTACAATGAGCAGTTCTTC.

The CDR3 nucleotides read TGTGCCAGCAGTTTTACAGGTCTTGTAGGTTCACCCCTCCACTTT. This encodes CASSFTGLVGSPLHF. J is TRBJ1-6 and V is TRBV28, with D possibly TRBD1 on 5 matching bases. Trimming removed 3 bases from V and 9 bases from J, with 15 bases in between. There are 15 residues in the CDR3. The germline gives CDR1 MDHEN, CDR2 SYDVKM.

The chain recombines TRBV5-4 with TRBJ2-6; D gene unclear. Germline V CDR1 and CDR2: SGHNT, YYREEE (reference sequence). V was trimmed by 0 bases and J by 0 bases, leaving 10 bases between them. The length of the CDR3 is 17 residues. The CDR3 region has the DNA TGTGCCAGCAGCTTGGCCGGCGGAAGCTCTGGGGCCAACGTCCTGACTTTC. This codes for CASSLAGGSSGANVLTF.

The chain uses TRBV28 and TRBJ1-1; no reliable D call. V was cut by 6 bases and J by 0 bases, with 8 bases left in between. This CDR3 is 13 amino acids long. The V gene's germline CDR1 is MDHEN and CDR2 SYDVKM. CDR3 coding DNA: TGTGCCAGCAGCCCTACCATGAACACTGAAGCTTTCTTT. Its protein is CASSPTMNTEAFF.

This sequence joins TRBV11-3 and TRBJ2-1, with TRBD2 matching 9 bases. CDR1 and CDR2 (germline): SGHNT, YENEEA. The CDR3 is 14 amino acids. The V segment lost 3 bases and the J segment 5 bases; nucleotides outside the gene matches: 2. The CDR3 reads CASSLSGRNNEQFF. The CDR3 DNA reads TGTGCCAGCAGCTTGAGCGGGAGGAACAATGAGCAGTTCTTC.

The rearrangement links TRBV3-1 (or the pseudogene TRBV3-2) to TRBJ1-6; possible D gene TRBD1, 6 bases. Germline CDR1 reads LGHDT; CDR2 reads YNNKEL (reference sequence). The V and J ends lost 2 bases and 1 base respectively, with 15 bases between them. CDR3 size: 18 residues. CDR3 loop: CASSQFPGTLSYNSPLHF. CDR3 nucleotide sequence: TGTGCCAGCAGCCAATTCCCCGGGACACTTTCCTATAATTCACCCCTCCACTTT.

This chain connects TRBV5-1 to TRBJ2-7, with D possibly TRBD1 on 6 matching bases. V dropped 0 bases and J dropped 2 bases, with 12 bases sitting between them. This CDR3 is 15 amino acids long. Per germline, CDR1 SGHRS and CDR2 YFSETQ. The CDR3 DNA follows: TGCGCCAGCAGCTTGGATACAGGGAGTGCCTACGAGCAGTACTTC. It encodes CASSLDTGSAYEQYF.

The chain joins TRBV28 to TRBJ1-5, with 8 bases matching TRBD1. CDR1 is MDHEN, CDR2 SYDVKM, per germline. This CDR3 contains 13 residues. Unmatched junction bases numbered 4, after V lost 5 bases and J lost 7 bases. CDR3 in amino acids: CASSPGGSQPQHF. The CDR3 DNA reads as TGTGCCAGCAGTCCAGGGGGCTCACAGCCCCAGCATTTT. The full variable domain, its missing parts supplied by reference TRBV28 and TRBJ1-5, is DVKVTQSSRYLVKRTGEKVFLECVQDMDHENMFWYRQDPGLGLRLIYFSYDVKMKEKGDIPEGYSVSREKKERFSLILESASTNQTSMYLCASSPGGSQPQHFGDGTRLSIL.